The 4 T cell receptor beta chains below all came from one sample that was sequenced in a study of shared clonotypes between healthy human individuals. Method: immunoSEQ multiplex PCR; TCRdb's copy keeps in-frame clones and lacks some. The sample yields fewer than 1.8 million clones, less than 99% seen once. Sequenced sample: naive CD4+ T cells sorted from blood. The subset was: CD45RA+ positively selected. Receptors were obtained from a man aged 30 to 45 in good health.

The V call is TRBV7-2, the J call TRBJ2-7, with 7 bases identical to TRBD2. Germline-derived CDR1 and CDR2 are SGHTA and FQGNSA. Losses at the gene ends were 6 bases for V and 0 bases for J; bases not matched to a gene: 5. This CDR3 contains 14 residues. Here the CDR3 DNA reads TGTGCCAGCAGGCCGGGGGGTAGCTCCTACGAGCAGTACTTC. It encodes CASRPGGSSYEQYF.

The chain has TRBV30 and TRBJ2-7; the D gene is possibly TRBD1 (5 bases). This CDR3 is 12 amino acids long. V was trimmed by 6 bases and J by 4 bases, leaving 13 bases between them. Germline values: CDR1 GTSNPN, CDR2 SVGIG (reference sequence). The CDR3 DNA reads as TGTGCCTGTAAAGGGGCAAAATACGAGCAGTACTTC. Protein sequence: CACKGAKYEQYF.

For this clone: Other DNA sequences of this sample code for an identical CDR3. The chain recombines TRBV9 with TRBJ1-4; 10 nucleotides match TRBD1. After removal of 3 bases from V and 8 bases from J, the junction contained 4 bases not matched to a gene. This CDR3 region has 14 residues. Per germline, CDR1 SGDLS and CDR2 YYNGEE. CDR3 residues: CASSAGQGGEKLFF. The CDR3 DNA reads as TGTGCCAGCAGCGCCGGACAGGGGGGAGAAAAACTGTTTTTT.

About this clone itself: One end of the junction is discordant with germline, which a read error may explain. J is TRBJ1-5 and V is TRBV9; possible D gene TRBD1, 5 bases. Germline loops: CDR1 SGDLS, CDR2 YYNGEE. This CDR3 is 14 amino acids long. The CDR3 sequence is CASGVGTRNQPQHF. Written as DNA, the CDR3 is TGTGCCAGCGGCGTGGGGACGCGTAATCAGCCCCAGCATTTT.